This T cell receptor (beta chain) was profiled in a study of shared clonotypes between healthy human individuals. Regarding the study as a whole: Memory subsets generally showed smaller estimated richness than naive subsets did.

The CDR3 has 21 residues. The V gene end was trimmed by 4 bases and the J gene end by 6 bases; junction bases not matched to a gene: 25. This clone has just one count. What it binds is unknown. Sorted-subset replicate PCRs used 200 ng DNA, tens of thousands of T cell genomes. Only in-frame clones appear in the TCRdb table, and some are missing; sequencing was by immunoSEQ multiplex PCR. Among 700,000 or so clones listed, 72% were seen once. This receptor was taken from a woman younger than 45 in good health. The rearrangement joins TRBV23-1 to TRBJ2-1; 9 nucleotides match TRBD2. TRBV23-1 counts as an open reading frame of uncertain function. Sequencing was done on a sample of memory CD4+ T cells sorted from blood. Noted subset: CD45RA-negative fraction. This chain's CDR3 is CASSRPFGGTSLGTITNEQFF. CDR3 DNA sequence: TGCGCCAGCAGTCGCCCGTTCGGCGGGACTAGCCTTGGGACGATTACCAATGAGCAGTTCTTC.